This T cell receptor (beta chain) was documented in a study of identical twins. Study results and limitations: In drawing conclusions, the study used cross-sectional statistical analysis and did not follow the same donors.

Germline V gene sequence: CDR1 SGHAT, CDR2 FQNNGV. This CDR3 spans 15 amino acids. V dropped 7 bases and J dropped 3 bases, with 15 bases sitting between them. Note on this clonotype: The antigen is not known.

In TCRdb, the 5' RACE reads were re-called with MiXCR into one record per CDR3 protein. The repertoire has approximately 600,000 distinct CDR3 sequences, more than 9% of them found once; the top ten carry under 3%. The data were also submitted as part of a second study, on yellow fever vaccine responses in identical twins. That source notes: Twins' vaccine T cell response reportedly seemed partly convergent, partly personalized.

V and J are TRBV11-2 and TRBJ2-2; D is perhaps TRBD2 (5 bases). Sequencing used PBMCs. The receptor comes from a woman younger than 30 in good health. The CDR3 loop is CASITRPGDTGELFF. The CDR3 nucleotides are TGTGCCAGCATTACCCGGCCCGGGGACACCGGGGAGCTGTTTTTT.